Included here is one TCR beta chain sequence, with context. This record belongs to a study of cytomegalovirus exposure and HLA in healthy donors. Using immunoSEQ multiplex PCR, the repertoire was profiled, and TCRdb retains in-frame clones only, with some absent. The sample includes 130,000 to 150,000 clones, almost 90% of them seen just once. Germline lookup yields CDR1 SGHRS and CDR2 YFSETQ. The V gene lost 2 bases and the J gene lost 2 bases, with 10 bases spanning the gap. CDR3 length equals 14 residues. The clonotype comes from a woman under 30 in good health and CMV-seropositive. V is TRBV5-1 and J is TRBJ1-2; possibly TRBD1 for D (6 bases). Sequencing used PBMCs. CDR3 DNA: TGCGCCAGCAGCTTAAGACAGGAAAACTATGGCTACACCTTC. Translation gives CASSLRQENYGYTF.